These 26 T cell receptor beta chains share one sample of origin, sequenced in a study of T cells in pancreatic ductal adenocarcinoma. Sequenced by immunoSEQ multiplex PCR; TCRdb stores in-frame clones only, minus some. In the table there are approximately 97,000 clones, nearly 95% of which are singletons. The selected patients with pancreatic ductal adenocarcinoma had surgery but no neoadjuvant therapy. Sequenced material: PBMCs. The receptor source for this set is a human donor with pancreatic ductal adenocarcinoma.

The chain couples TRBV7-2 to TRBJ2-5, with D possibly TRBD2 on 6 matching bases. Trimming removed 3 bases from V and 4 bases from J, with 12 bases in between. This CDR3 comprises 14 residues. The germline V gene encodes CDR1 SGHTA and CDR2 FQGNSA. The CDR3 region has the DNA TGTGCCAGCAGCTTCGGAGGGGCAAGAGAGACCCAGTACTTC. Amino acid sequence: CASSFGGARETQYF.

This clone was seen a single time. V and J are TRBV5-6 and TRBJ2-4; D is ambiguous. The V and J ends lost 4 bases and 5 bases respectively, with 22 bases between them. The CDR3 sequence is 17 residues long. CDR1 SGHDT and CDR2 YYEEEE come from the germline V gene. The CDR3 here is CASSPLSWYSTENIQYF. The DNA for the CDR3 is TGTGCCAGCAGCCCATTATCCTGGTACAGCACCGAAAACATTCAGTACTTC.

CDR3 amino acids: CASSESCSEQFF. CDR3 nucleotide sequence: TGCGCCAGCAGTGAATCGTGTAGTGAGCAGTTCTTC. The chain recombines TRBV10-1 with TRBJ2-1; no reliable D call. CDR3 length equals 12 residues. Trimming shortened V by 3 bases and J by 9 bases, and 9 bases separated the two germline ends. Per germline, CDR1 WNHNN and CDR2 SYGVQD (reference sequence).

This CDR3 reads CASSLSSGSSEYF. CDR3 DNA sequence: TGTGCCAGCAGCTTATCTAGCGGGAGTAGCGAGTATTTT. The chain links TRBV7-2 to TRBJ2-3; 10 positions agree with TRBD2. The CDR3 has 13 amino acids. Germline assignment: CDR1 SGHTA and CDR2 FQGNSA. V lost 2 bases and J lost 13; bases outside the gene matches: 6. Drawing the rest from reference TRBV7-2 and TRBJ2-3, the complete variable domain is GAGVSQSPSNKVTEKGKDVELRCDPISGHTALYWYRQSLGQGLEFLIYFQGNSAPDKSGLPSDRFSAERTGGSVSTLTIQRTQQEDSAVYLCASSLSSGSSEYFGPGTRLTVL.

The V and J genes are TRBV30 and TRBJ2-3; maybe TRBD2 (6 bases). The V and J ends lost 2 bases and 6 bases respectively, with 15 bases between them. Germline V gene data show CDR1 as GTSNPN and CDR2 as SVGIG (reference sequence). The CDR3 runs 14 residues. CDR3: CAWSLGLGGDTQYF. DNA for the CDR3: TGTGCCTGGAGTCTCGGATTAGGAGGGGATACGCAGTATTTT.

This clone came up a few times. The chain links TRBV20-1 to TRBJ2-7; no firm D call. There are 10 residues in the CDR3. Between the trimmed V and J ends, which lost 5 bases and 3 bases, there was a span of 5 bases. From germline, CDR1 is DFQATT and CDR2 SNEGSKA (reference sequence). In DNA, the CDR3 is TGCAGTGCTTATCTCTACGAGCAGTACTTC. Its translation: CSAYLYEQYF.

V gene TRBV30 combines with J gene TRBJ2-3; D unclear. Germline-derived CDR1 and CDR2 are GTSNPN and SVGIG (reference sequence). This CDR3 has 12 amino acids. Trimming removed 0 bases at V and 5 bases at J, with 6 bases between. The chain's CDR3 is CAWSVAQDTQYF. CDR3 sequence (DNA): TGTGCCTGGAGTGTGGCCCAAGATACGCAGTATTTT.

The rearrangement links TRBV30 to TRBJ2-1; D unclear. The V and J ends lost 2 bases and 8 bases respectively, with 7 bases between them. The CDR3 contains 11 residues. Looked up from germline, CDR1 is GTSNPN and CDR2 is SVGIG (reference sequence). In DNA form, the CDR3 reads TGTGCCTGGAGTCCGAACTATGAGCAGTTCTTC. Protein: CAWSPNYEQFF.

V usage is TRBV5-5 and J usage is TRBJ2-7, with TRBD2 matching 12 bases. The V gene end was trimmed by 4 bases and the J gene end by 4 bases; junction bases not matched to a gene: 6. The germline V gene has CDR1 SGHKS and CDR2 YYEKEE (reference sequence). This CDR3 comprises 15 residues. DNA for the CDR3: TGTGCCAGCAGCCAAGGACTAGCGGGAATGTACGAGCAGTACTTC. Translation gives CASSQGLAGMYEQYF.

This chain uses TRBV18 with TRBJ2-7, with 8 positions matching TRBD1. Losses at the gene ends were 6 bases for V and 4 bases for J; bases not matched to a gene: 5. CDR1 and CDR2 (germline): KGHSH, LQKENI. This CDR3 spans 13 amino acids. This CDR3 reads CASSGTGVYEQYF. For the CDR3, the DNA is TGTGCCAGCTCGGGGACAGGAGTATACGAGCAGTACTTC.

This chain joins TRBV18 and TRBJ2-5, with no clear D. Trimming left V 8 bases short and J 0 bases short, with 10 bases between. The CDR3 spans 13 residues. Germline V lookup: CDR1 KGHSH, CDR2 LQKENI. CDR3 residues: CASSGGNQETQYF. CDR3 nucleotides: TGTGCCAGCAGTGGCGGAAACCAAGAGACCCAGTACTTC.

This chain links TRBV28 with TRBJ1-5; D gene uncertain. Trimming pared 2 bases from V and 3 bases from J, leaving 8 bases between. The CDR3 is 14 amino acids. Germline V gives CDR1 MDHEN, CDR2 SYDVKM. The CDR3 region is CASSLLSSNQPQHF. The CDR3 DNA sequence: TGTGCCAGCAGTTTACTCAGTTCCAATCAGCCCCAGCATTTT.

V usage is TRBV5-1 and J usage is TRBJ2-6; 7 nucleotides align to TRBD1. V dropped 2 bases and J dropped 0; count of bases not matched to a gene: 5. The CDR3 is 17 amino acids. Germline CDR1 SGHRS, CDR2 YFSETQ. Here the CDR3 reads CASSLRDSVSGANVLTF. The CDR3 DNA reads TGCGCCAGCAGCTTAAGGGACAGTGTCTCTGGGGCCAACGTCCTGACTTTC.

On this clone: Distinct nucleotide sequences in the sample also encode this CDR3. In DNA form, the CDR3 reads TGTGCCAGCAGAACAGGGGGCGATCAGCCCCAGCATTTT. Amino acids: CASRTGGDQPQHF. The V call is TRBV2, the J call TRBJ1-5; 9 bases align to TRBD1. The germline V gene has CDR1 SNHLY and CDR2 FYNNEI. This CDR3 is 13 amino acids long. V dropped 6 bases and J dropped 5; count of bases not matched to a gene: 2.

V and J are TRBV9 and TRBJ1-2; 7 bases are a match to TRBD1. There are 14 residues in the CDR3. The germline V gene encodes CDR1 SGDLS and CDR2 YYNGEE. J gave up 3 bases and V 3 bases, and 5 bases lay outside the gene matches. This CDR3 reads CASSGGTDDYGYTF. The CDR3, as DNA: TGTGCCAGCAGCGGAGGGACAGACGACTATGGCTACACCTTC.

The CDR3 DNA reads as TGTGCCATCAGTGGGACCCGACAGGGACCGAACACTGAAGCTTTCTTT. This encodes CAISGTRQGPNTEAFF. The rearrangement uses TRBV10-3 and TRBJ1-1, with 7 bases lining up with TRBD1. Germline V CDR1 and CDR2: ENHRY, SYGVKD. V was clipped by 4 bases and J by 1 base; unmatched bases: 9. The CDR3 loop spans 16 amino acids.

V is TRBV6-5 and J is TRBJ2-5; D is perhaps TRBD2 (6 bases). The CDR3 loop spans 14 amino acids. With 0 bases removed from V and 4 bases from J, the gap between germline ends came to 9 bases. The V gene's germline CDR1 is MNHEY and CDR2 SVGAGI. The CDR3 sequence: CASSYSRAGETQYF. The DNA of the CDR3 is TGTGCCAGCAGTTACTCGAGAGCGGGAGAGACCCAGTACTTC.

This rearrangement joins TRBV7-3 to TRBJ1-1; D is possibly TRBD1 (6 bases). Germline V gene data show CDR1 as SGHTA and CDR2 as FQGTGA. CDR3 length: 13 residues. Deletions cut 4 bases from V and 5 bases from J, with 11 bases between. CDR3 region: CASSYDRLTEAFF. CDR3 nucleotides: TGTGCCAGCAGCTATGACAGGTTAACTGAAGCTTTCTTT.

The rearrangement uses TRBV6-5 and TRBJ2-5; 8 positions match TRBD2. Germline CDR1 and CDR2: MNHEY and SVGAGI. V lost 8 bases and J lost 4; bases outside the gene matches: 9. The CDR3 contains 14 residues. The DNA of the CDR3 is TGTGCCAGCCAGCGAGCGGGAGTTCTAGAGACCCAGTACTTC. This encodes CASQRAGVLETQYF.

The genes are TRBV30 and TRBJ2-7, with 12 bases identical to TRBD2. J was trimmed by 4 bases and V by 0 bases; bases with no gene match: 4. Germline V gives CDR1 GTSNPN, CDR2 SVGIG (reference sequence). CDR3 length: 15 residues. CDR3 protein: CAWSVGLAGKYEQYF. The CDR3 bases are TGTGCCTGGAGTGTAGGACTAGCGGGAAAGTACGAGCAGTACTTC. Based on the CDR3 plus reference TRBV30 and TRBJ2-7, the full variable domain is SQTIHQWPATLVQPVGSPLSLECTVEGTSNPNLYWYRQAAGRGLQLLFYSVGIGQISSEVPQNLSASRPQDRQFILSSKKLLLSDSGFYLCAWSVGLAGKYEQYFGPGTRLTVT.

This clone was counted a single time. This chain joins TRBV7-8 and TRBJ2-6; 12 bases match TRBD2. The junction had 11 bases not matched to a gene; V was cut back by 4 bases and J by 4 bases. The CDR3 has 19 residues. Germline V gene sequence: CDR1 SGHVS, CDR2 FQNEAQ. CDR3 residues: CASSSLGLAGEGGANVLTF. The CDR3 nucleotides read TGTGCCAGCAGCTCTTTGGGACTAGCGGGCGAAGGGGGGGCCAACGTCCTGACTTTC.

The chain couples TRBV10-3 to TRBJ2-1; 12 nucleotides match TRBD2. Germline V gene sequence: CDR1 ENHRY, CDR2 SYGVKD. The CDR3 spans 16 residues. After removal of 4 bases from V and 5 bases from J, the junction contained 6 bases not matched to a gene. CDR3: CAISAEGLAGHNEQFF. CDR3 DNA sequence: TGTGCCATCAGTGCGGAGGGACTAGCGGGCCACAATGAGCAGTTCTTC.

The CDR3 coding sequence is TGTGCCAGCACCAAGTCCAAAGCGGGCGCGGAGACCCAGTACTTC. Its protein product is CASTKSKAGAETQYF. The rearrangement joins TRBV28 to TRBJ2-5; D perhaps matches TRBD2 (6 bases). Germline CDR1 is MDHEN and CDR2 is SYDVKM. The CDR3 consists of 15 residues. Trimming removed 7 bases from V and 5 bases from J, with 20 bases in between.

This clone occurred once. This chain connects TRBV15 to TRBJ1-1; TRBD1 matches at 7 bases. The trim removed 8 bases at V and 2 bases at J, leaving 14 bases unmatched. The CDR3 contains 16 residues. Germline values: CDR1 LNHNV, CDR2 YYDKDF (reference sequence). The CDR3 protein is CATSSQAGTVNTEAFF. The CDR3 DNA reads TGTGCCACCTCATCCCAAGCCGGGACAGTAAACACTGAAGCTTTCTTT. The entire variable domain, with the rest obtained from reference TRBV15 and TRBJ1-1, is as follows: DAMVIQNPRYQVTQFGKPVTLSCSQTLNHNVMYWYQQKSSQAPKLLFHYYDKDFNNEADTPDNFQSRRPNTSFCFLDIRSPGLGDTAMYLCATSSQAGTVNTEAFFGQGTRLTVV.

The gene calls are TRBV19 and TRBJ2-4; 8 nucleotides line up with TRBD1. V lost 5 bases, J lost 1 base, and 7 bases stayed unmatched. This CDR3 contains 16 residues. CDR1 and CDR2 (germline): LNHDA, SQIVND (reference sequence). Here the CDR3 reads CASSPNRGNAKNIQYF. The CDR3, as DNA: TGTGCCAGTAGTCCGAACAGGGGGAACGCCAAAAACATTCAGTACTTC.

The CDR3, as DNA: TGCGCCAGCAGCCCCGGGACAGGGTTGATCGATGAGCAGTTCTTC. It codes for CASSPGTGLIDEQFF. The chain joins TRBV5-1 to TRBJ2-1, with 9 bases matching TRBD1. Germline V gene data show CDR1 as SGHRS and CDR2 as YFSETQ. The CDR3 length is 15 residues. With V trimmed by 4 bases and J by 8 bases, 10 bases remained unmatched.